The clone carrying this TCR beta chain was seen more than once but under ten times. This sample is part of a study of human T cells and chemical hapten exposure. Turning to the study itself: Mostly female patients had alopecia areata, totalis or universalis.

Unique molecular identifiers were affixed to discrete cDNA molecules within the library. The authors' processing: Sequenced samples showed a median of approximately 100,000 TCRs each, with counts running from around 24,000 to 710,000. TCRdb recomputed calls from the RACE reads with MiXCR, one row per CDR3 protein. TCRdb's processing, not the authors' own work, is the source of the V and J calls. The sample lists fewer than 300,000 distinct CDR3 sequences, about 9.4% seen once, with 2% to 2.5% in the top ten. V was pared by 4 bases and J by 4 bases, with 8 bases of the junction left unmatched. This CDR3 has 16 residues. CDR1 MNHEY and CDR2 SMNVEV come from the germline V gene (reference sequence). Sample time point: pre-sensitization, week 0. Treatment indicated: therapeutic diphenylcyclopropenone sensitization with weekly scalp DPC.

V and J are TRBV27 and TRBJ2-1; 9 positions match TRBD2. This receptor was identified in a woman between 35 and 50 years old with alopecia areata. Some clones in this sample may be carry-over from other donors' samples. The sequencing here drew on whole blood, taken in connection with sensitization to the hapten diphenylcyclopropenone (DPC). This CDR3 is CASSSRRLADYNEQFF. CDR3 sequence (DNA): TGTGCCAGCAGTTCCCGTAGACTAGCGGATTACAATGAGCAGTTCTTC.